One and the same sample provided the 20 T cell receptor beta chains below, sequenced in a study of blood T cell repertoires in COVID-19. The data were produced by immunoSEQ multiplex PCR, yet TCRdb's version contains in-frame clones alone and is incomplete. Counted here are roughly 150,000 clones, about 85% occurring once; the ten biggest clones make up roughly 8.6%. Sequenced material: PBMCs or T cells enriched from blood (not recorded which). These receptors all stem from a woman aged 50 to 60 who had recovered from COVID-19.

The V call is TRBV14, the J call TRBJ2-7; possible D gene TRBD1, 6 bases. Germline V lookup: CDR1 SGHDN, CDR2 FVKESK. The germline V and J ends were trimmed by 1 base and 4 bases, with 14 bases remaining between them. The CDR3 has 15 amino acids. CDR3 loop: CASSQVGRRGYEQYF. The CDR3 nucleotides read TGTGCCAGCAGCCAAGTAGGCCGCAGGGGTTACGAGCAGTACTTC.

The V call is TRBV18, the J call TRBJ2-1; the match to TRBD2 covers 8 bases. V gave up 6 bases and J gave up 10 bases; unmatched junction bases: 17. The CDR3 is 16 amino acids. Germline-derived CDR1 and CDR2 are KGHSH and LQKENI. The CDR3 bases are TGTGCCAGCTCCCCGCTTACTAGCGGCCTCCGGTTGGAGCAGTTCTTC. Protein product: CASSPLTSGLRLEQFF.

This chain joins TRBV28 and TRBJ2-5; D may be TRBD2 (5 bases). The V gene's germline CDR1 is MDHEN and CDR2 SYDVKM. This CDR3 is 17 amino acids long. V gave up 3 bases and J gave up 2 bases, with 19 bases separating them. For the CDR3, the DNA is TGTGCCAGCAGTTTTGGCCTTCCACGGGGTCCACAAGAGACCCAGTACTTC. Translated: CASSFGLPRGPQETQYF.

The genes are TRBV7-3 and TRBJ2-5; 10 bases are a match to TRBD2. There are 15 residues in the CDR3. Germline loops: CDR1 SGHTA, CDR2 FQGTGA. Unmatched junction bases numbered 9, after V lost 5 bases and J lost 6 bases. DNA for the CDR3: TGTGCCAGCAGCCCTCTAGCGGGAGAGTGGCAGACCCAGTACTTC. Translating gives CASSPLAGEWQTQYF.

The rearrangement uses TRBV5-1 and TRBJ2-2; TRBD2 aligns across 7 bases. Germline loops: CDR1 SGHRS, CDR2 YFSETQ. The CDR3 has 16 residues. J lost 3 bases, V lost 0 bases, and 5 bases had no gene match. The CDR3 loop is CASSLAGTKDTGELFF. Written as DNA, the CDR3 is TGCGCCAGCAGCTTGGCCGGGACTAAGGACACCGGGGAGCTGTTTTTT.

The chain employs TRBV28 and TRBJ1-1, with a possible D match to TRBD1 (6 bases). V shed 6 bases and J shed 2 bases, with 13 bases lying between them. Germline lookup yields CDR1 MDHEN and CDR2 SYDVKM. The CDR3 sequence is 14 residues long. The CDR3 sequence is CASRPNRVNTEAFF. In DNA form, the CDR3 reads TGTGCCAGCAGACCCAACAGGGTCAACACTGAAGCTTTCTTT.

V usage is TRBV9 and J usage is TRBJ2-5, with 10 positions matching TRBD2. The V segment lost 4 bases and the J segment 3 bases; nucleotides outside the gene matches: 9. Germline V lookup: CDR1 SGDLS, CDR2 YYNGEE. This CDR3 has 16 residues. CDR3 loop: CASSLSASGGEETQYF. CDR3 DNA sequence: TGTGCCAGCAGCCTCTCGGCGAGCGGGGGGGAAGAGACCCAGTACTTC. Drawing the rest from reference TRBV9 and TRBJ2-5, the complete variable domain is DSGVTQTPKHLITATGQRVTLRCSPRSGDLSVYWYQQSLDQGLQFLIQYYNGEERAKGNILERFSAQQFPDLHSELNLSSLELGDSALYFCASSLSASGGEETQYFGPGTRLLVL.

The chain recombines TRBV3-1 (or the pseudogene TRBV3-2) with TRBJ2-7; tentative D call: TRBD1 (6 bases). V was cut by 1 base and J by 0 bases, with 13 bases left in between. The CDR3 consists of 16 residues. Germline loops: CDR1 LGHDT, CDR2 YNNKEL (reference sequence). This CDR3 reads CASSQVSQGYSYEQYF. CDR3 DNA: TGTGCCAGCAGCCAAGTTTCACAGGGATACTCCTACGAGCAGTACTTC.

This chain joins TRBV7-2 and TRBJ1-1; 9 bases fit TRBD1. The V segment lost 5 bases and the J segment 0 bases; nucleotides outside the gene matches: 7. Germline CDR1 is SGHTA and CDR2 is FQGNSA. The CDR3 contains 16 residues. The CDR3 region is CASSAGTGTMNTEAFF. DNA of the CDR3: TGTGCCAGCAGCGCGGGGACAGGGACCATGAACACTGAAGCTTTCTTT.

The rearrangement uses TRBV11-2 and TRBJ1-5; 7 bases fit TRBD1. CDR3 length: 15 amino acids. In germline, CDR1 is SGHAT, CDR2 FQNNGV. J was trimmed by 4 bases and V by 5 bases; bases with no gene match: 8. The CDR3 reads CASSPSTGLNQPQHF. Here the CDR3 DNA reads TGTGCCAGCAGCCCTTCGACAGGGCTGAATCAGCCCCAGCATTTT.

J is TRBJ1-2 and V is TRBV6-1; D unclear. V was pared by 5 bases and J by 3 bases, with 10 bases between. Germline V CDR1 and CDR2: MNHNS, SASEGT. There are 13 residues in the CDR3. CDR3 protein: CASSHGEDYGYTF. The CDR3 DNA reads TGTGCCAGCAGTCACGGGGAAGACTATGGCTACACCTTC.

This clone came up once. The rearrangement uses TRBV7-9 and TRBJ2-3; 8 nucleotides match TRBD1. This CDR3 comprises 15 residues. Germline V gene lookup returns CDR1 SEHNR and CDR2 FQNEAQ (reference sequence). V trimming: 1 base; J trimming: 3 bases; junction bases outside the gene matches: 3. The CDR3 sequence is CASSLGQGATDTQYF. CDR3 DNA sequence: TGTGCCAGCAGCTTAGGGCAGGGGGCTACAGATACGCAGTATTTT.

This clone came up once. The rearrangement links TRBV19 to TRBJ2-4; D unclear. Germline V gene lookup returns CDR1 LNHDA and CDR2 SQIVND (reference sequence). The CDR3 runs to 12 residues. The V end lost 6 bases, the J end lost 8 bases, and 11 bases lay between the germline ends. As DNA, the CDR3 is TGTGCCAGTAGCCCCCAGTCTGACATTCAGTACTTC. Residues: CASSPQSDIQYF.

The chain recombines TRBV3-1 (or the pseudogene TRBV3-2) with TRBJ1-5; D is ambiguous. The CDR3 sequence is 13 residues long. The germline V gene encodes CDR1 LGHDT and CDR2 YNNKEL (reference sequence). Between the trimmed V and J ends, which lost 8 bases and 5 bases, there was a span of 13 bases. The CDR3 nucleotides are TGTGCCAGCCGGCGGGCGGCTGATCAGCCCCAGCATTTT. Its protein product is CASRRAADQPQHF.

The rearrangement joins TRBV27 to TRBJ2-3, with D hard to call. Germline CDR1 is MNHEY and CDR2 is SMNVEV (reference sequence). This CDR3 contains 12 residues. V was clipped by 2 bases and J by 8 bases, with 8 bases between them. CDR3 sequence (DNA): TGTGCCAGCAGTTTACAGGCCGGTACGCAGTATTTT. Its protein product is CASSLQAGTQYF.

The chain joins TRBV5-1 to TRBJ2-5, with 12 bases lining up with TRBD2. The length of the CDR3 is 16 residues. The germline gives CDR1 SGHRS, CDR2 YFSETQ. V lost 3 bases, J lost 2 bases, and 5 bases stayed unmatched. CDR3 amino acids: CASSWATSGGQETQYF. The CDR3 DNA reads TGCGCCAGCAGCTGGGCGACTAGCGGGGGACAAGAGACCCAGTACTTC.

The chain joins TRBV7-2 to TRBJ2-2; maybe TRBD2 (6 bases). Germline V gene data show CDR1 as SGHTA and CDR2 as FQGNSA. This CDR3 comprises 15 residues. V was cut by 1 base and J by 7 bases, with 13 bases left in between. The CDR3 loop reads CASSLVRLANGELFF. CDR3 coding DNA: TGTGCCAGCAGCTTAGTTAGGCTAGCGAACGGGGAGCTGTTTTTT.

V and J are TRBV7-2 and TRBJ1-4; 8 nucleotides match TRBD1. With V trimmed by 2 bases and J by 5 bases, 4 bases remained unmatched. Germline V gives CDR1 SGHTA, CDR2 FQGNSA. The CDR3 is 15 amino acids. Here the CDR3 DNA reads TGTGCCAGCAGCTTAAGCAGGGGGCCAAATGAAAAACTGTTTTTT. Its translation: CASSLSRGPNEKLFF.

The chain combines TRBV6-5 with TRBJ2-4, with a weak D call TRBD2 (5 bases). Trimming took 0 bases from V and 0 from J, leaving 9 bases between them. The CDR3 is made up of 16 amino acids. CDR1 is MNHEY, CDR2 SVGAGI, per germline. The CDR3 nucleotides read TGTGCCAGCAGTTACTCTGCAGGACTAGCCAAAAACATTCAGTACTTC. Translated, it gives CASSYSAGLAKNIQYF.

The rearrangement joins TRBV13 to TRBJ1-1; D remains unclear. The CDR3 is 13 amino acids. The V end lost 1 base, the J end lost 7 bases, and 10 bases lay between the germline ends. Germline V lookup: CDR1 PRHDT, CDR2 FYEKMQ (reference sequence). The CDR3 DNA is TGTGCCAGCAGCTTAGTGTGGGAGGGTGAAGCTTTCTTT. Translating gives CASSLVWEGEAFF.